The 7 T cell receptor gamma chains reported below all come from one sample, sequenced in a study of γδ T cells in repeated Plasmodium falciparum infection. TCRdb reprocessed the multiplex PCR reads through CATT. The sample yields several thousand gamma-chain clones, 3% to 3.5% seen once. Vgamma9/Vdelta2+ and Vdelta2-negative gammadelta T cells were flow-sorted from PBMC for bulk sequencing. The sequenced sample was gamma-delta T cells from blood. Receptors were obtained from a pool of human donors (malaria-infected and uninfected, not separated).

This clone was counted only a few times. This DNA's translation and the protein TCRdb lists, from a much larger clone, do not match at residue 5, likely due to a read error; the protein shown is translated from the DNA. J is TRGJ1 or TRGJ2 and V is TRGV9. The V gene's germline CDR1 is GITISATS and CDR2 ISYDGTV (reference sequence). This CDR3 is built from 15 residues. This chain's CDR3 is CALWVVRNYYYKKLF. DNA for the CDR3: TGTGCCTTGTGGGTGGTGCGGAATTATTATTATAAGAAACTCTTT.

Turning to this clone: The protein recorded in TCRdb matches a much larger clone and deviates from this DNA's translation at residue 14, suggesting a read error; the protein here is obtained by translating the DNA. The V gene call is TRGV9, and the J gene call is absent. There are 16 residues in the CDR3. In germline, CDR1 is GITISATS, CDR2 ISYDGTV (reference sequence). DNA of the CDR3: TGTGCCTTGTGGGAGGGCTTAGAGTTGGGCAAAAAAATCGAGGTATTT. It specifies CALWEGLELGKKIEVF.

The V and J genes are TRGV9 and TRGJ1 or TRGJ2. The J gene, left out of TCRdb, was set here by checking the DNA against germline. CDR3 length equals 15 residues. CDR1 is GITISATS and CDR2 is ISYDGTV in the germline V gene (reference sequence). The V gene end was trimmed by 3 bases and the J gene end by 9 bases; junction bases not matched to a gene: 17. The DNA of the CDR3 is TGTGCCTTGTGGGAGCGTACCCCGGGGGTCTCTAAGAAACTCTTT. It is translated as CALWERTPGVSKKLF.

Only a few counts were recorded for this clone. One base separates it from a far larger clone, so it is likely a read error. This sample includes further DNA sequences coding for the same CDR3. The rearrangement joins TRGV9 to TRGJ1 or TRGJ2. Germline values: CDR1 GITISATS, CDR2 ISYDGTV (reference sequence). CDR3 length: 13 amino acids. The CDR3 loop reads CALWEVSYYKKLF. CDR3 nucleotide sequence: TGTGCCTTGTGGGAGGTGTCTTATTATAAGAAGCTCTTT.

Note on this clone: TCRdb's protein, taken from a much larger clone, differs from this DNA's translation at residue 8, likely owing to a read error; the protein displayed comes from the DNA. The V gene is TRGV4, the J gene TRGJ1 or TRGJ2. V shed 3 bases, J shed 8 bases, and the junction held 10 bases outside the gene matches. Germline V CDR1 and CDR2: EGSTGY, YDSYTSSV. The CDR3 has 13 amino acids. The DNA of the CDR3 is TGTGCCACCTGGGATTACGGCAAAGATAAGAAACTCTTT. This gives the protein CATWDYGKDKKLF.

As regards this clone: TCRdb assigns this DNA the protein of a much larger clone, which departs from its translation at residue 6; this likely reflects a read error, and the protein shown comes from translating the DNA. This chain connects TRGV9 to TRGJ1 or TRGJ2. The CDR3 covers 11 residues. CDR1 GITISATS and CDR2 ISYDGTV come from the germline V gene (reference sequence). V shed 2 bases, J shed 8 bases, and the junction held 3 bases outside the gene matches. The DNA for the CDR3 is TGTGCCTTGTGGGAGGGAAATAAGAAACTCTTT. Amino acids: CALWEGNKKLF.

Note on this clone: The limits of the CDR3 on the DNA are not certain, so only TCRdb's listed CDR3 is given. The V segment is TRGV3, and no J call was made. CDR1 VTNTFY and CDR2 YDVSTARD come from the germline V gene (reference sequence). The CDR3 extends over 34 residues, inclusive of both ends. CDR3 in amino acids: CATWDKPTKGIIRNSLAVEQHLLSQVSIGRIQHF.